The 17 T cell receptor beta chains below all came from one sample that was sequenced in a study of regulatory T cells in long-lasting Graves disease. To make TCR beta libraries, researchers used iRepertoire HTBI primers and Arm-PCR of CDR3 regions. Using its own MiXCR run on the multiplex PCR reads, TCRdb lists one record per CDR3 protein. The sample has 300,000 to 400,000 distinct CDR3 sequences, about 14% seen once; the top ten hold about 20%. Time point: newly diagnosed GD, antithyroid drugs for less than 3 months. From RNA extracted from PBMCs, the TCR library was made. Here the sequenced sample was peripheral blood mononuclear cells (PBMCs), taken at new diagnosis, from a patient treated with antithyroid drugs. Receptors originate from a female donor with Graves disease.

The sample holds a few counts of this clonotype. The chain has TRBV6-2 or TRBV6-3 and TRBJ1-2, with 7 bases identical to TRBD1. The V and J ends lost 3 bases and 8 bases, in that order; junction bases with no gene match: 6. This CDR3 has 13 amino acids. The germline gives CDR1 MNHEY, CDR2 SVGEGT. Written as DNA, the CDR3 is TGTGCCAGCAGTTATCCGGGACAGCAAGGCTACACCTTC. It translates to CASSYPGQQGYTF.

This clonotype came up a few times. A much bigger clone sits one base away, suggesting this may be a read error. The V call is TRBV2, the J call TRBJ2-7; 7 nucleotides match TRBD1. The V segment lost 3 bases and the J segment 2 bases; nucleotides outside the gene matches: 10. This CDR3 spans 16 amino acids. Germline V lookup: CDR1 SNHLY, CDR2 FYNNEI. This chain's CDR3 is CASSESVWDSPYEQYF. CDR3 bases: TGTGCCAGCAGTGAGTCCGTATGGGACAGCCCCTACGAGCAGTACTTC.

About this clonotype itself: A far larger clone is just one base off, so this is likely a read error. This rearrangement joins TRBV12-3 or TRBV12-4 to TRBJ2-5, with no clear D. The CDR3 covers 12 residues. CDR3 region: CASSATEESQYF. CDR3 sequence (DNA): TGTGCCAGCAGTGCAACCGAAGAGTCCCAGTACTTC.

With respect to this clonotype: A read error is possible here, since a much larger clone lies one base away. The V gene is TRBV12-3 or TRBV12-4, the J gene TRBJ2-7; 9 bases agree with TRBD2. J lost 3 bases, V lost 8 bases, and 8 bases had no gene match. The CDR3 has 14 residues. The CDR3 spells CASGGGRDGYEQYF. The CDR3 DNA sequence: TGTGCCAGCGGGGGCGGGAGGGACGGCTACGAGCAGTACTTC.

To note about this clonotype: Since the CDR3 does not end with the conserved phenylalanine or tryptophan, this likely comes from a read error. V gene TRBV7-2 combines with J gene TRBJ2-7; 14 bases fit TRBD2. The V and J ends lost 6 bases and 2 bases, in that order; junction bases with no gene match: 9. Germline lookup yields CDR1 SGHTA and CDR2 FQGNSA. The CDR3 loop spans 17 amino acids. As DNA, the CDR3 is TGTGCCAGCAGAGAACGTGGACTAGCGGGAGGTCCCTACGAGCAGTACCTC. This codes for CASRERGLAGGPYEQYL.

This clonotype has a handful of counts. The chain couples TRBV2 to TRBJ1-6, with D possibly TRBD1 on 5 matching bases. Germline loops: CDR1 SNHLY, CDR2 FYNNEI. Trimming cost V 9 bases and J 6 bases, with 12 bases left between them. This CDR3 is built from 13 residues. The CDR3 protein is CASTGPANSPLHF. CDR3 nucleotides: TGTGCCAGTACGGGACCGGCTAATTCACCCCTCCACTTT.

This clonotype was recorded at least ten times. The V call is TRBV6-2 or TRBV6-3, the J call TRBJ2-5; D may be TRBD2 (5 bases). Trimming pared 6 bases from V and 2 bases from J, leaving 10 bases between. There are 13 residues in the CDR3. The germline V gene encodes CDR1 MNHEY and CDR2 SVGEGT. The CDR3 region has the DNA TGTGCCAGCAGCTTGGACTTACAAGAGACCCAGTACTTC. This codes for CASSLDLQETQYF.

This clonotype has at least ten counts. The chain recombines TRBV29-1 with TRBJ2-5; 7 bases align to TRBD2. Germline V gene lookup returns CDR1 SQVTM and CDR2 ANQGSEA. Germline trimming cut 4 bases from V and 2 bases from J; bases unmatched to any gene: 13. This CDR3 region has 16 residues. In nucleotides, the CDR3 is TGCAGCGTTGTGTCCCTAGCGGAGATCCGACAAGAGACCCAGTACTTC. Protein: CSVVSLAEIRQETQYF.

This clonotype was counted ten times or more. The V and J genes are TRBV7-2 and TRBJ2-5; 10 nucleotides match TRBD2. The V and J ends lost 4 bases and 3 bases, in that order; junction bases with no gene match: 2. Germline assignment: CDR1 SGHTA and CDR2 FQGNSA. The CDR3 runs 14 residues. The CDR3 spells CASSWTSGEETQYF. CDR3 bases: TGTGCCAGCAGCTGGACTAGCGGAGAAGAGACCCAGTACTTC.

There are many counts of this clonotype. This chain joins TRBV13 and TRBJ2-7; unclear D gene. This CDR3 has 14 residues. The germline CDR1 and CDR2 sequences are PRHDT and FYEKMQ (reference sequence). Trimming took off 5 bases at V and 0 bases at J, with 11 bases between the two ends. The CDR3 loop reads CASSGRLSSYEQYF. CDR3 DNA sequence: TGTGCCAGCAGCGGCCGATTGAGCTCCTACGAGCAGTACTTC.

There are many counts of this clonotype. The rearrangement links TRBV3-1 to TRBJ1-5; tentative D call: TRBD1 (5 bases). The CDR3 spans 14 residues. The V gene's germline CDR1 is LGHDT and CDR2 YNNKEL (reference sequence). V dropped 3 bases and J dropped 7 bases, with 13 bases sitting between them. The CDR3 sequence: CASSHGTVEQPQHF. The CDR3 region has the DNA TGTGCCAGCAGCCACGGGACCGTCGAACAGCCCCAGCATTTT.

The DNA for the CDR3 is TGCGCCAGCAGCCAAGATAGAGTAGGGGGCCCCTACGAGCAGTACTTC. Its translation: CASSQDRVGGPYEQYF. This chain links TRBV4-3 with TRBJ2-7; 7 positions agree with TRBD1. From germline, CDR1 is LGHNA and CDR2 YSLEER. V dropped 0 bases and J dropped 2; count of bases not matched to a gene: 7. The CDR3 is 16 residues long.

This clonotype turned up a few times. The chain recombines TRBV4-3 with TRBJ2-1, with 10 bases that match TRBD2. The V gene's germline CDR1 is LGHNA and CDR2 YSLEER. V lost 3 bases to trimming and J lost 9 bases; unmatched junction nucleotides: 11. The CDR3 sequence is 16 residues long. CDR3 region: CASSQAGLAPGGEQFF. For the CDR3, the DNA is TGCGCCAGCAGCCAGGCGGGACTAGCGCCCGGAGGTGAGCAGTTCTTC.

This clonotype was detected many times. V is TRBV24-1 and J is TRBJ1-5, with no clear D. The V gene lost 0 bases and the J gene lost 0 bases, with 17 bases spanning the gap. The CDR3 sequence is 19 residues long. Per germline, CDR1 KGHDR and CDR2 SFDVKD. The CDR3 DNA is TGTGCCACCAGTGATTTGCTGGGATGCAGTCATCATAGCAATCAGCCCCAGCATTTT. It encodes CATSDLLGCSHHSNQPQHF.

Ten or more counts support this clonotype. The CDR3 protein is CASSSRRTNSPLHF. Here the CDR3 DNA reads TGTGCCAGCAGTTCCAGGAGAACTAATTCACCCCTCCACTTT. The chain couples TRBV6-5 to TRBJ1-6; D is undetermined. This CDR3 spans 14 amino acids. V lost 4 bases to trimming and J lost 6 bases, with 10 bases between them. In germline, CDR1 is MNHEY, CDR2 SVGAGI.

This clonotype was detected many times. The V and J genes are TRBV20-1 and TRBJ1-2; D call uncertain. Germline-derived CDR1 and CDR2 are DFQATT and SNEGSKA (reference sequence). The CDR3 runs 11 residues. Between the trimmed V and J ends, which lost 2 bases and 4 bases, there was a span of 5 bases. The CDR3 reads CSARISYGYTF. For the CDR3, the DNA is TGCAGTGCTAGAATCAGCTATGGCTACACCTTC.

The CDR3 here is CASGPGQGKYGYTF. CDR3 DNA: TGTGCCAGCGGCCCCGGACAGGGGAAATATGGCTACACCTTC. The chain couples TRBV5-4 to TRBJ1-2; 9 bases are shared with TRBD1. V shed 7 bases, J shed 5 bases, and the junction held 9 bases outside the gene matches. Germline V gives CDR1 SGHNT, CDR2 YYREEE (reference sequence). This CDR3 is 14 amino acids long.